The clone carrying this T cell receptor beta chain was detected a few times. Its antigen is as yet unknown. Trimming shortened V by 0 bases and J by 10 bases, and 13 bases separated the two germline ends. Germline loops: CDR1 MNHNS, CDR2 SASEGT. This CDR3 has 15 amino acids. All patients reached thyroid surgery having received no treatment beforehand. Original analysis: The distant-metastasis classifier for papillary thyroid cancer was built from CDR3 differences across clinicopathological groups. TCRdb re-called the PCR reads through MiXCR. TCRdb, not the original authors, processed these V and J calls. The sample includes 30,000 to 35,000 clones, about 32% of them seen just once. The data originate from a study of metastatic and nonmetastatic thyroid tumors. Study summary: Repertoires from blood and tumor or nodule tissue of malignant and benign thyroid patients were compared.

General study points: TCR beta diversity was reportedly significantly higher in malignant thyroid tumors than benign nodules, in blood and tumor.

The V gene is TRBV6-1, the J gene TRBJ1-6; D remains ambiguous. This TCR was recovered from a female donor with papillary thyroid cancer or a benign thyroid nodule (not recorded which). Some clones in this sample may be carry-over from other donors' samples. Sequenced: tumor tissue. In nucleotides, the CDR3 is TGTGCCAGCAGTGAAGCGTCCGGGTTTCGATCACCCCTCCACTTT. As protein: CASSEASGFRSPLHF.